The next 5 T cell receptor beta chains were all read from a single sample in a study of shared clonotypes between healthy human individuals. Profiled with immunoSEQ multiplex PCR; TCRdb holds only in-frame clones, not every one. This repertoire shows about 1.5 million clones, 95% to 99% found once; its top ten account for 0.45%. Sample: naive CD4+ T cells sorted from blood. Subset in this sample: CD45RA+ positively selected. These receptors were taken from a man in his thirties or forties in good health.

The rearrangement joins TRBV2 to TRBJ2-1; D is unresolved. The CDR3 totals 9 residues. The germline V and J ends were trimmed by 10 bases and 5 bases, with 3 bases remaining between them. Germline values: CDR1 SNHLY, CDR2 FYNNEI. The CDR3 loop reads CAIDNEQFF. The CDR3 DNA reads TGTGCCATAGACAATGAGCAGTTCTTC.

The chain recombines TRBV7-9 with TRBJ1-2; 10 positions match TRBD1. V lost 3 bases and J lost 4; bases outside the gene matches: 8. CDR1 is SEHNR, CDR2 FQNEAQ, per germline (reference sequence). The CDR3 consists of 16 residues. The CDR3, as DNA: TGTGCCAGCAGCTTCCGGGACAGGGGATTCCCCTATGGCTACACCTTC. Its protein is CASSFRDRGFPYGYTF.

The chain uses TRBV27 and TRBJ1-5; tentative D call: TRBD1 (5 bases). The germline V gene encodes CDR1 MNHEY and CDR2 SMNVEV (reference sequence). V was pared by 3 bases and J by 6 bases, with 9 bases between. The CDR3 length is 13 residues. CDR3 coding DNA: TGTGCCAGCAGTTTTGGTGGGGCTCAGCCCCAGCATTTT. Protein: CASSFGGAQPQHF.

The chain carries TRBV27 and TRBJ2-7; 13 nucleotides align to TRBD2. The ends lost 4 bases at V and 2 bases at J; junction bases unmatched: 5. Germline V gene lookup returns CDR1 MNHEY and CDR2 SMNVEV (reference sequence). The CDR3 has 16 amino acids. CDR3 in DNA: TGTGCCAGCAGTTCCGGACTAGCGGGAGTCCCCTACGAGCAGTACTTC. Translated: CASSSGLAGVPYEQYF.

The CDR3 loop is CASSYNTDTQYF. CDR3 coding DNA: TGTGCCAGCAGCTATAACACAGATACGCAGTATTTT. The rearrangement uses TRBV6-5 and TRBJ2-3; D uncertain. Germline-derived CDR1 and CDR2 are MNHEY and SVGAGI. The length of the CDR3 is 12 residues. Between the trimmed V and J ends, which lost 6 bases and 2 bases, there was a span of 6 bases.